These 18 T cell receptor beta chains were sequenced from one sample in a study of tumor-infiltrating lymphocytes in primary liver carcinoma. From about 19-30 mg of unsorted bulk tissue, DNA and RNA were co-extracted together. With a constant-region primer, TCR beta cDNA was made from approximately 520 ng of total RNA. Three-round nested multiplex PCR performed with slightly modified ARM-PCR produced the TCR beta libraries. TRBV1-TRBV30 forward primers paired with a C-beta reverse primer were used in the first two PCR rounds, which ran about 11 cycles each. TCRdb processed the multiplex PCR reads anew with MiXCR; each CDR3 protein has one entry. The sample has 95,000 to 150,000 distinct CDR3 sequences; 50% to 80% are singletons. The sequencing input was liver tumor tissue from sampling region 3. Subset indicated: tumor region T3, left-lateral pole. The receptors here all came from a woman aged 55-70 years with primary liver carcinoma and hepatitis B virus infection.

About this clonotype: Germline and junction disagree at one end, which may indicate a read error. The chain links TRBV11-2 to TRBJ2-7; 11 bases are a match to TRBD2. The CDR3 is 15 residues long. Germline CDR1 and CDR2: SGHAT and FQNNGV. CDR3: CAISLDPSGRNEQYF. The CDR3 nucleotides read TGTGCCATCAGCTTGGATCCTAGCGGGAGGAACGAGCAGTACTTC.

As concerns this clonotype: A much larger clone differs from this one at a single base, so this may be a read error. V usage is TRBV7-8 and J usage is TRBJ2-1; the match to TRBD2 covers 9 bases. The CDR3 runs to 15 residues. J gave up 13 bases and V 5 bases, and 15 bases lay outside the gene matches. From germline, CDR1 is SGHVS and CDR2 FQNEAQ. CDR3 coding DNA: TGTGCCAGCAGCCGCAGGACTAGCGCCGGTAGTGATCAGTTCTTC. Translating gives CASSRRTSAGSDQFF.

This clonotype was seen repeatedly, ten times or more. This chain joins TRBV5-4 and TRBJ2-5; TRBD2 might be the D (6 bases). The CDR3 is made up of 14 amino acids. Trimming pared 2 bases from V and 7 bases from J, leaving 15 bases between. Germline V gene lookup returns CDR1 SGHNT and CDR2 YYREEE (reference sequence). In nucleotides, the CDR3 is TGTGCCAGCAGCTTCCAAGGGATGGAGGGGACCCAGTACTTC. Protein sequence: CASSFQGMEGTQYF. Filled out from reference TRBV5-4 and TRBJ2-5, the complete variable domain reads ETGVTQSPTHLIKTRGQQVTLRCSSQSGHNTVSWYQQALGQGPQFIFQYYREEENGRGNFPPRFSGLQFPNYSSELNVNALELDDSALYLCASSFQGMEGTQYFGPGTRLLVL.

In this sample, this clonotype turned up many times. This chain uses TRBV4-2 with TRBJ1-2; TRBD1 is a possible D gene (5 bases). The V gene's germline CDR1 is LGHNA and CDR2 YNFKEQ. Trimming left V 1 base short and J 4 bases short, with 10 bases between. The length of the CDR3 is 14 residues. CDR3 sequence (DNA): TGTGCCAGCAGCCAAGGGGACGCCGTCTATGGCTACACCTTC. The encoded protein is CASSQGDAVYGYTF.

This clonotype has a handful of counts. Just one base apart from a much larger clone, this may be a read error. This rearrangement joins TRBV29-1 to TRBJ2-5, with 7 bases aligning to TRBD1. V lost 7 bases and J lost 4; bases outside the gene matches: 9. Germline V gives CDR1 SQVTM, CDR2 ANQGSEA. The CDR3 extends over 13 amino acids. The CDR3 nucleotides are TGCAGCGCCGTGACAGGGTCACGAGAGACCCAGTACTTC. As protein: CSAVTGSRETQYF. The full variable domain, with the rest looked up from reference TRBV29-1 and TRBJ2-5, is SAVISQKPSRDICQRGTSLTIQCQVDSQVTMMFWYRQQPGQSLTLIATANQGSEATYESGFVIDKFPISRPNLTFSTLTVSNMSPEDSSIYLCSAVTGSRETQYFGPGTRLLVL.

Remarks on this clonotype: Being one base from a much bigger clone, this may be a read error. V gene TRBV5-1 combines with J gene TRBJ2-7; 10 bases match TRBD1. Germline lookup yields CDR1 SGHRS and CDR2 YFSETQ. V lost 1 base, J lost 9 bases, and 7 bases stayed unmatched. The CDR3 is 14 amino acids. The chain's CDR3 is CASSLPGTGEGQYF. CDR3 DNA: TGCGCCAGCAGCTTGCCCGGGACAGGGGAAGGGCAGTACTTC.

Points on this clonotype: One end of the junction varies from germline; a read error may be responsible. The chain joins TRBV6-5 to TRBJ1-6; the D gene is possibly TRBD1 (5 bases). Germline V lookup: CDR1 MNHEY, CDR2 SVGAGI. CDR3 length equals 15 residues. This CDR3 reads CASSYRSGIGSPLHF. CDR3 coding DNA: TGTGCCAGCAGTTACAGGTCAGGGATTGGCTCACCCCTCCACTTC.

As concerns this clonotype: At one of its ends the junction is not consistent with the germline gene, which may arise from a read error. The V gene is TRBV28, the J gene TRBJ2-7, with D unresolved. The CDR3 totals 18 residues. Germline values: CDR1 MDHEN, CDR2 SYDVKM. This CDR3 reads CASSLSQVGWGRSHEQYF. The CDR3 region has the DNA TGTGCCAGCAGTTTATCTCAAGTCGGATGGGGTAGAAGCCACGAGCAGTACTTT. Variable domain in full (rest from reference TRBV28 and TRBJ2-7): DVKVTQSSRYLVKRTGEKVFLECVQDMDHENMFWYRQDPGLGLRLIYFSYDVKMKEKGDIPEGYSVSREKKERFSLILESASTNQTSMYLCASSLSQVGWGRSHEQYFGPGTRLTVT.

On this clonotype itself: Because the CDR3 is missing its conserved closing phenylalanine or tryptophan, this is likely a read error. Because the CDR3's place on the DNA is in doubt, the DNA is left out and the CDR3 is given as listed by TCRdb. This rearrangement joins TRBV7-8 to TRBJ2-3; the table assigns TRBD2, which was not confirmed against the DNA. Both ends counted, the CDR3 spans 13 residues. Germline CDR1 reads SGHVS; CDR2 reads FQNEAQ. This CDR3 reads CASSLSPGLTAYS.

This clonotype has a handful of counts. With a much larger clone just one base away, this may be a read error. V usage is TRBV12-3 or TRBV12-4 and J usage is TRBJ1-4; maybe TRBD1 (6 bases). CDR3 size: 14 residues. Trimming pared 5 bases from V and 2 bases from J, leaving 9 bases between. CDR3 nucleotide sequence: TGTGCCAGCAGTCAGGGGATTACTAATGAAAAACTGTTTTTT. This gives the protein CASSQGITNEKLFF.

This clonotype appeared a few times. This chain uses TRBV18 with TRBJ2-7; D not resolved. The CDR3 totals 13 residues. Per the germline V gene, CDR1 is KGHSH and CDR2 is LQKENI. The germline V and J ends were trimmed by 5 bases and 5 bases, with 13 bases remaining between them. Here the CDR3 reads CASSDQAADEQYF. The CDR3 DNA follows: TGTGCCAGCTCAGACCAGGCGGCGGACGAGCAGTACTTC.

The chain is built from TRBV7-9 and TRBJ2-6; 13 bases map to TRBD2. V trimming: 5 bases; J trimming: 2 bases; junction bases outside the gene matches: 6. Germline CDR1 SEHNR, CDR2 FQNEAQ (reference sequence). The CDR3 spans 18 residues. In DNA form, the CDR3 reads TGTGCCAGCAGCGACCGGACTAGCGGGAGCGCTGGGGCCAACGTCCTGACTTTC. This sequence encodes CASSDRTSGSAGANVLTF.

In this sample, this clonotype turned up many times. The rearrangement uses TRBV10-1 and TRBJ1-2; no firm D call. Germline V gives CDR1 WNHNN, CDR2 SYGVQD (reference sequence). Trimming took 3 bases from V and 2 from J, leaving 7 bases between them. The CDR3 spans 13 residues. CDR3 nucleotide sequence: TGCGCCAGCAGTGACAGGCGAAACTATGGCTACACCTTC. This sequence encodes CASSDRRNYGYTF.

Remarks on this clonotype: This may arise from a read error, as a much more abundant clone is one base away. This sequence joins TRBV10-3 and TRBJ2-1; D unclear. CDR1 is ENHRY, CDR2 SYGVKD, per germline. The CDR3 length is 12 residues. CDR3 sequence (DNA): TGTGCCATCAGTGGTCAGTACAATGAGGAGTTCTTC. The encoded protein is CAISGQYNEEFF.

A remark on this clonotype: This sequence may be a read error, since a much larger clone differs from it by one base. J is TRBJ1-1 and V is TRBV5-4; 8 bases are a match to TRBD1. V trimming: 2 bases; J trimming: 9 bases; junction bases outside the gene matches: 9. The CDR3 contains 14 residues. In germline, CDR1 is SGHNT, CDR2 YYREEE (reference sequence). The CDR3 nucleotides read TGTGCCAGCAGCTTACAAACAGGGGGAACTCAAGCTTTCTTT. This sequence encodes CASSLQTGGTQAFF.

About this clonotype itself: The germline gene is not matched at one end of the junction; a read error may be the cause. CDR3 bases: TGTGCCAGCGGTCCGGACTCGAGGTATTGGGAGCAGTCCTTC. Its translation: CASGPDSRYWEQSF. The rearrangement links TRBV11-2 to TRBJ2-1, with D maybe TRBD2 (5 bases). The CDR3 loop spans 14 amino acids. The germline V gene has CDR1 SGHAT and CDR2 FQNNGV.

The chain recombines TRBV28 with TRBJ2-5; D gene uncertain. The germline V and J ends were trimmed by 6 bases and 5 bases, with 13 bases remaining between them. The length of the CDR3 is 13 residues. In germline, CDR1 is MDHEN, CDR2 SYDVKM. The CDR3 loop reads CASRQIGYETQYF. The CDR3, as DNA: TGTGCCAGCAGGCAGATAGGGTATGAGACCCAGTACTTC. Full variable domain (rest looked up from reference TRBV28 and TRBJ2-5): DVKVTQSSRYLVKRTGEKVFLECVQDMDHENMFWYRQDPGLGLRLIYFSYDVKMKEKGDIPEGYSVSREKKERFSLILESASTNQTSMYLCASRQIGYETQYFGPGTRLLVL.

Only a few counts were recorded for this clonotype. In nucleotides, the CDR3 is TGTGCCTGGAGTGAAGGGGCGATCTACGAGCAGTACTTC. Amino acids: CAWSEGAIYEQYF. The chain recombines TRBV30 with TRBJ2-7; a weak D match, TRBD1 (5 bases). Trimming left V 1 base short and J 3 bases short, with 10 bases between. This CDR3 is built from 13 residues. The germline CDR1 and CDR2 sequences are GTSNPN and SVGIG (reference sequence).